This TCR beta chain was retrieved from a study of blood T cells in healthy people across ages. Study-wide findings and caveats: Diversity was estimated from one million T cells, and these estimates were considered underestimates.

As for this clonotype: The antigen remains unidentified.

Samples had at least 7 million PBMCs isolated from them. The authors ran a second PCR of roughly 6 to 11 cycles using a sample-barcoded 5' primer and a J-beta primer mix. The template-switch adaptor, which had 12 random nucleotides, put a tag on each cDNA molecule. Each single sample gave us at least 2.5 million CDR3-containing paired-end reads. From the 5' RACE reads, TCRdb called clonotypes with MiXCR, one entry per CDR3 protein. This sample has 1.5 million to 2 million distinct CDR3 sequences, with less than 50% found just once. The V gene end was trimmed by 4 bases and the J gene end by 6 bases; junction bases not matched to a gene: 11. The germline gives CDR1 LGHNA, CDR2 YNFKEQ. The CDR3 is made up of 18 amino acids.

The material sequenced was blood. The receptor was derived from a woman between 35 and 50 years old in good health. V is TRBV4-2 and J is TRBJ2-1; TRBD2 matches 14 bases. The CDR3 sequence is CASSRGLAGGGSSNEQFF. CDR3 nucleotide sequence: TGTGCCAGCAGCCGCGGACTAGCGGGGGGCGGTAGCTCCAATGAGCAGTTCTTC.